Included here is one TCR beta chain sequence, with context. The second PCR ran about 6 to 11 cycles with a sample-barcoded 5' primer and J-beta primers. Each CDR3 protein is one row after TCRdb ran MiXCR on the 5' RACE reads. The sample includes roughly 500,000 distinct CDR3 sequences, around 24% of them seen just once. The people who gave samples were healthy Caucasians from Russia, aged roughly 6 to 90. Trimming left V 4 bases short and J 7 bases short, with 12 bases between. The CDR3 length is 13 residues. The germline V gene has CDR1 SGHRS and CDR2 YFSETQ. These data come from a study of blood T cells in healthy people across ages. This sample was shared with a second study, whose subject was T cells of mothers and their children.

The receptor was isolated from a boy younger than 18 in good health. Material for sequencing was blood. This sequence joins TRBV5-1 and TRBJ1-5; D not certain. The CDR3 here is CASSTGLDQPQHF. The DNA of the CDR3 is TGCGCCAGCAGCACGGGTCTTGACCAGCCCCAGCATTTT.